The rows below give T cell receptor beta chains drawn from one sample of a study of cytomegalovirus exposure and HLA in healthy donors. The data were produced by immunoSEQ multiplex PCR, yet TCRdb's version contains in-frame clones alone and is incomplete. In the table there are around 67,000 clones, 55% to 80% of which are singletons. Sequenced sample: PBMCs. These receptors were taken from a woman in her forties or fifties in good health and CMV-seronegative. CDR3s include the opening cysteine and the closing phenylalanine or tryptophan. A D gene is named only where the DNA matches it firmly. Part of the rows lack a size; the others show once, few, many or a class for expanded clones.

>TRBV29-1|TRBD1|.|TRBJ1-1
CSVKGQLNTEAFF
TGCAGCGTCAAGGGACAGCTGAACACTGAAGCTTTCTTT
>TRBV28|.|once|TRBJ2-1
CASSLSGYYNEQFF
TGTGCCAGCAGCCTTAGCGGATATTACAATGAGCAGTTCTTC
>TRBV29-1|.|few|TRBJ2-3
CSVFRSGVTPDTQYF
TGCAGCGTTTTTAGGTCGGGAGTTACCCCAGATACGCAGTATTTT
>TRBV28|.|once|TRBJ2-1
CASEKDEQFF
TGTGCCAGCGAGAAAGATGAGCAGTTCTTC
>TRBV21-1|.|few|TRBJ2-6
CASSKGRPTGAGANVLTF
TGTGCCAGCAGCAAGGGTCGACCTACAGGGGCAGGGGCCAACGTCCTGACTTTC
>TRBV4-3|TRBD2|few|TRBJ2-1
CASSHALGRGASGIPYNEQFF
TGCGCCAGCAGCCACGCTCTGGGGAGAGGGGCTAGCGGAATCCCCTACAATGAGCAGTTCTTC
>TRBV5-4|.|.|TRBJ2-7
CASSLDGIYEQYF
TGTGCCAGCAGCTTGGACGGGATCTACGAGCAGTACTTC
>TRBV6-5|.|once|TRBJ1-1
CASSPTVMNTEAFF
TGTGCCAGCAGTCCGACAGTCATGAACACTGAAGCTTTCTTT
>TRBV30|.|.|TRBJ2-7
CAWGASYEQYF
TGTGCCTGGGGGGCTAGCTACGAGCAGTACTTC
>TRBV9|.|.|TRBJ1-1
CASSVAVNRPNTEAFF
TGTGCCAGCAGCGTAGCGGTTAACAGGCCGAACACTGAAGCTTTCTTT
>TRBV10-3|TRBD2|.|TRBJ2-7
CAISETRNSGSSYEQYF
TGTGCCATCAGTGAGACTCGGAATAGCGGGAGCTCCTACGAGCAGTACTTC
>TRBV28|TRBD1|.|TRBJ1-4
CASRRTGKEKLFF
TGTGCCAGCAGAAGGACAGGGAAGGAAAAACTGTTTTTT
>TRBV19|TRBD1|.|TRBJ2-1
CASDDRGRNNEQFF
TGTGCCAGCGATGACAGGGGGCGGAACAATGAGCAGTTCTTC
>TRBV6-5|.|.|TRBJ1-5
CASSYGRGERQPQHF
TGTGCCAGCAGTTACGGCAGGGGAGAAAGGCAGCCCCAGCATTTT
>TRBV15|.|.|TRBJ2-4
CATSRDKTLAKNIQYF
TGTGCCACCAGCAGAGATAAGACATTAGCCAAAAACATTCAGTACTTC
>TRBV6-5|.|once|TRBJ2-7
CASSRRTDFTYEQYF
TGTGCCAGCAGTCGAAGGACTGACTTTACCTACGAGCAGTACTTC
>TRBV7-2|.|.|TRBJ2-1
CASSLVSGHEQFF
TGTGCCAGCAGCTTAGTGTCAGGGCATGAGCAGTTCTTC
>TRBV15|.|.|TRBJ2-3
CATSRGTTDQQYF
TGTGCCACCAGCAGAGGCACGACAGATCAGCAGTATTTT
>TRBV15|TRBD2|once|TRBJ2-2
CATSDSGLAGGPNTGELFF
TGTGCCACCAGCGATTCGGGACTAGCGGGAGGGCCGAACACCGGGGAGCTGTTTTTT
>TRBV25-1|TRBD1|.|TRBJ1-5
CASSGSGTGTQPQHF
TGTGCCAGCAGTGGATCCGGGACAGGGACTCAGCCCCAGCATTTT
>TRBV4-3|.|few|TRBJ2-7
CASSQVSEADYEQYF
TGCGCCAGCAGCCAAGTTAGTGAGGCAGACTACGAGCAGTACTTC
>TRBV5-1|TRBD2|.|TRBJ2-7
CASSTGLALYEQYF
TGCGCCAGCAGCACGGGACTAGCGCTCTACGAGCAGTACTTC
>TRBV5-5|TRBD1|.|TRBJ2-7
CASSWDPGQPYEQYF
TGTGCCAGCAGCTGGGACCCGGGACAGCCCTACGAGCAGTACTTC
>TRBV19|TRBD1|.|TRBJ1-1
CATFRDREYNTEAFF
TGTGCCACTTTCAGGGACAGGGAATATAACACTGAAGCTTTCTTT
>TRBV9|TRBD2|few|TRBJ2-2
CASSVVGGSGATGELFF
TGTGCCAGCAGCGTAGTGGGCGGGAGCGGCGCCACCGGGGAGCTGTTTTTT
>TRBV10-3|TRBD1|.|TRBJ1-2
CATEATGEGVRGYTF
TGTGCCACCGAGGCAACAGGGGAAGGTGTCAGAGGCTACACCTTC
>TRBV28|TRBD2|once|TRBJ2-7
CASSPGTSTYEQYF
TGTGCCAGCAGTCCCGGGACTAGCACCTACGAGCAGTACTTC
>TRBV5-1|.|.|TRBJ1-2
CASNQGSKAYGYTF
TGCGCCAGCAACCAGGGGAGCAAGGCCTATGGCTACACCTTC
>TRBV18|TRBD1|.|TRBJ2-1
CASSPYRGTYNEQFF
TGTGCCAGCTCACCATACAGGGGCACCTACAATGAGCAGTTCTTC
>TRBV27|TRBD1|.|TRBJ2-7
CASSRGGSSYEQYF
TGTGCCAGCAGCAGAGGGGGCAGCTCCTACGAGCAGTACTTC
>TRBV2|.|.|TRBJ1-5
CASSDWPGSNQPQHF
TGTGCCAGCAGTGATTGGCCTGGTTCCAATCAGCCCCAGCATTTT
>TRBV18|TRBD2|.|TRBJ2-1
CASSPLAVGSYNEQFF
TGTGCCAGCTCCCCCCTAGCGGTAGGCTCCTACAATGAGCAGTTCTTC
>TRBV5-1|.|.|TRBJ1-1
CASSLGAGFGTEAFF
TGCGCCAGCAGCTTGGGGGCGGGGTTCGGCACTGAAGCTTTCTTT
>TRBV30|.|.|TRBJ2-1
CAWSPGGRANSPYNEQFF
TGTGCCTGGAGCCCCGGGGGTAGGGCGAACTCACCCTACAATGAGCAGTTCTTC
>TRBV14|TRBD2|.|TRBJ2-1
CASSPLAGGPNEQFF
TGTGCCAGCAGCCCCCTAGCGGGAGGCCCCAATGAGCAGTTCTTC
>TRBV7-9|TRBD1|.|TRBJ1-5
CASSLADRSMDQPQHF
TGTGCCAGCAGCTTAGCGGACAGGTCTATGGATCAGCCCCAGCATTTT
>TRBV27|.|.|TRBJ1-4
CASSLLQGRGEKLFF
TGTGCCAGCAGTCTATTACAGGGACGAGGGGAAAAACTGTTTTTT
>TRBV5-6|.|.|TRBJ1-2
CASTYSAYGYTF
TGTGCCAGCACCTACAGTGCGTATGGCTACACCTTC